This entry describes one T cell receptor (beta chain). This clonotype was counted between two and nine times. No antigen is known for it. Base qualities are not at hand, and no much larger clone is one base apart. These data are taken from a study of blood T cells in healthy people across ages (dated by TCRdb to between 2014 and 2016). At the level of the whole study: In model experiments, template switching captured about one uniquely barcoded TCR beta cDNA molecule for every two T cells. To track age-related changes in TCR beta repertoire diversity, the study relied on deep sequencing normalized with unique cDNA molecular identifiers. Donors were grouped into four age groups: young (average roughly 15 years), middle-aged (approximately 41), aged (around 60) and long-lived (just over 80). Donors of different ages were randomly distributed across sequencing lanes to avoid experimental bias. Using the same blood draw, the study looked at two additional independent replicas of 1 million unique cDNA reads for two donors, one aged 18 to 29 and the other aged 80 or older. On the study overall, not on this receptor specifically: Donor CMV infection status was unknown, potentially confounding age-related changes in expanded clonotypes. Bulk unsorted PBMC profiling prevented conclusive comparison of naive and antigen-experienced compartments. Observed TCR beta diversity per million T cells fell roughly linearly with age, and a significant reduction was already apparent by age around 40. The long-lived group showed more naive CD4+ T cells, fewer expanded clones and increased TCR diversity than the aged group, suggesting age selection. A strong correlation was found between observed TCR beta diversity and the percentage of naive T cells measured by flow cytometry. Estimates of total diversity from one million sequenced T cells were regarded as lower bounds and underestimates.

Library preparation used 5' RACE. A second roughly 7 to 11 cycle PCR used a sample-barcoded 5' primer and a J-beta primer mix. A unique molecular identifier was introduced onto each TCR beta cDNA molecule by a template-switch 5' adaptor carrying 12 random nucleotides. Each sample yielded at least 2.5 million CDR3-containing paired-end reads. All of the RNA was converted into first-strand cDNA using the Mint cDNA synthesis kit, with a TRBC-specific oligonucleotide serving as the primer. Following uracil-DNA glycosylase treatment, a first 18-cycle PCR with universal primers M1SS and BC2_uni_R was performed on all cDNA. In the source study's methods: Normalization of each sample was performed by random selection of 1 million high-quality reads, each carrying a distinct molecular identifier. Reads sharing molecular identifiers were discarded rather than binned into consensus sequences. CDR3 identification, clonotype clustering and error correction used MiTCR with a Q25 quality threshold and the strictest error-elimination algorithm. A nonparametric unseen species model with Euler transformation was used to estimate lower-bound total TCR beta diversity. The public reads were reanalyzed by TCRdb: fastp trimming at Q25, MiXCR alignment, in-frame beta chains only. Every entry covers one CDR3 protein and lists the most common genes and DNA from its rows. These V and J calls are TCRdb output, not the study's own analysis. The sample table holds 1.5 million to 2 million distinct CDR3 sequences, of which approximately 39% were seen once. Together, the top ten hold roughly 23% of the sample.

Trimming costs V 5 bases and J 11 bases, and their ends lie 21 bases apart. From the cysteine through the phenylalanine, the CDR3 covers 14 amino acids. The entry retains the CDR3 DNA only, 42 bases that are in frame from base 1. The donors were 40 or so Caucasian individuals from Russia, aged roughly 6 to 100 years, who were systemically healthy. Each donor gave 8.5 to 10 milliliters of peripheral blood, collected into EDTA-treated Vacutainer tubes. Ficoll-Paque density-gradient centrifugation was used to isolate PBMCs, with at least 7 million obtained per sample. Trizol reagent was used to extract total RNA from the PBMCs, yielding at least 6 micrograms per sample. For every donor, flow cytometry on a PBMC aliquot measured the percentage of naive CD45RAhigh/CD27high T cells.

This clonotype was sampled from a human donor in good health. The sequenced sample consisted of blood. The rearranged chain carries TRBV12-3 or TRBV12-4 and TRBJ2-5; the D gene is perhaps TRBD1 or TRBD2, each of them matching over 5 bases. The DNA is as follows: TGTGCCAGCAGTCCCGGGACCTCTCGGATCAAGCAGTACTTC. Its amino acids are CASSPGTSRIKQYF.